This is a list of T cell receptor beta chains from one sample in a study of blood T cells in healthy people across ages. TCRdb itself ran the 5' RACE reads through MiXCR, one entry per CDR3 protein. The sample holds around 1,900,000 distinct CDR3 sequences, roughly 43% seen once. Sequencing was carried out using blood. The receptors here all came from a human donor in good health. Each CDR3 is given with its conserved first and last residue. D genes are given only for firm matches. Clone size, where shown, is once, few, many, or a class for clones that have expanded.

abundance	j_gene	d_gene	v_gene	CDR3aa	CDR3nt
.	TRBJ1-3	.	TRBV6-5	CASGGATSGYGNTIYF	TGTGCCAGCGGGGGGGCTACGTCAGGGTACGGAAACACCATATATTTT
.	TRBJ1-2	.	TRBV29-1	CGVGDGKIGGYTF	TGCGGCGTGGGTGACGGCAAAATAGGAGGCTACACCTTC
few	TRBJ2-1	TRBD2	TRBV3-1	CASSPLAGGLYEQFF	TGTGCCAGCAGCCCACTAGCGGGGGGACTCTATGAGCAGTTCTTC
.	TRBJ2-5	TRBD1	TRBV6-5	CASSPGDRRTETQYF	TGTGCCAGCAGCCCTGGGGACAGGAGGACCGAGACCCAGTACTTC
.	TRBJ2-7	.	TRBV5-7	CASTMRTYEQYF	TGTGCCAGCACTATGCGCACCTACGAGCAGTACTTC
.	TRBJ1-2	TRBD1	TRBV29-1	CSSKLADRDTSDYGYTF	TGCAGCTCCAAGTTAGCGGACAGGGATACATCCGACTATGGCTACACCTTC
.	TRBJ2-3	TRBD2	TRBV6-5	CASSWTSGGVEADTQYF	TGTGCCAGCAGTTGGACTAGCGGGGGGGTTGAAGCAGATACGCAGTATTTT
few	TRBJ2-7	.	TRBV28	CASKLSDLQGFYEQYF	TGTGCCAGCAAGTTATCCGACCTTCAGGGATTTTACGAGCAGTACTTC
.	TRBJ2-5	.	TRBV5-1	CASSSRDKETQHF	TGCGCCAGCAGCTCCCGGGACAAAGAGACCCAGCACTTC
.	TRBJ2-3	.	TRBV7-2	CASSPDGGYDTQYF	TGTGCCAGCAGCCCCGACGGGGGATACGATACGCAGTATTTT
.	TRBJ1-1	.	TRBV5-1	CASQSGPANTEAFF	TGCGCCAGTCAATCGGGACCGGCGAACACTGAAGCTTTCTTT
.	TRBJ2-1	.	TRBV5-1	CASSLCCLSEQFF	TGCGCCAGCAGCTTGTGCTGCCTCAGTGAGCAGTTCTTC
few	TRBJ1-2	.	TRBV7-9	CASYPIGSSSYGYTF	TGTGCCAGCTACCCAATCGGGTCATCCTCCTATGGCTACACCTTC
.	TRBJ1-1	.	TRBV15	CATSRDLTEAFF	TGTGCCACCAGCAGAGATCTAACAGAAGCTTTCTTT